Shown below are 30 T cell receptor beta chains from a single sample sequenced in a study of Ad26.COV2.S vaccination and SARS-CoV-2 variants. The protocol was immunoSEQ multiplex PCR, while the TCRdb copy is restricted to in-frame clones and leaves out a portion. The sample gives 350,000 to 400,000 clones, roughly nine tenths of which show up once; 3.5% is in the top ten. Regarding treatment: about 20 received Ad26.COV2.S at low or high dose, single or two shots; about 5 received placebo; per-sample allocation not given. Sampling happened 63 days after the first vaccine or placebo injection. The source was peripheral blood, collected in a trial of Ad26.COV2.S vaccine versus placebo. The receptors come from a person between 18 and 60 years old who received the Ad26.COV2.S COVID-19 vaccine or a placebo.

This chain joins TRBV3-1 (or the pseudogene TRBV3-2) and TRBJ1-2; 8 bases align to TRBD1. This CDR3 has 14 amino acids. Per the germline V gene, CDR1 is LGHDT and CDR2 is YNNKEL (reference sequence). V trimming: 3 bases; J trimming: 5 bases; junction bases outside the gene matches: 5. CDR3 amino acids: CASSHTGGLYGYTF. CDR3 nucleotides: TGTGCCAGCAGCCATACAGGGGGACTTTATGGCTACACCTTC.

The DNA for the CDR3 is TGTGCCAGCAGCCAAGAAGCAGCACTAGCCAAAAACATTCAGTACTTC. Amino acid sequence: CASSQEAALAKNIQYF. V and J are TRBV3-1 (or the pseudogene TRBV3-2) and TRBJ2-4; D is unclear. V gave up 0 bases and J gave up 0 bases, with 9 bases separating them. This CDR3 comprises 16 residues. The V gene's germline CDR1 is LGHDT and CDR2 YNNKEL (reference sequence).

V gene TRBV16 combines with J gene TRBJ1-2; TRBD1 aligns across 9 bases. The J segment lost 5 bases and the V segment lost 3 bases, leaving 4 bases of the junction unmatched. Per germline, CDR1 KGHSY and CDR2 FQNENV. This CDR3 contains 14 residues. The CDR3 protein is CASSQSGTGYGYTF. The DNA of the CDR3 is TGTGCCAGCAGCCAGTCCGGGACAGGGTATGGCTACACCTTC.

Concerning this clone: Additional DNA sequences in this sample encode the identical CDR3. This chain connects TRBV4-3 to TRBJ1-2, with D uncertain. This CDR3 comprises 13 residues. V was pared by 0 bases and J by 3 bases, with 5 bases between. From germline, CDR1 is LGHNA and CDR2 YSLEER. The CDR3: CASSQDRDYGYTF. As DNA, the CDR3 is TGCGCCAGCAGCCAAGACCGCGACTATGGCTACACCTTC.

The chain carries TRBV27 and TRBJ2-2; D gene ambiguous. Germline V gene data show CDR1 as MNHEY and CDR2 as SMNVEV (reference sequence). This CDR3 is 15 amino acids long. V dropped 3 bases and J dropped 2 bases, with 10 bases sitting between them. The CDR3 is CASSFALTNTGELFF. Here the CDR3 DNA reads TGTGCCAGCAGTTTCGCGCTCACTAACACCGGGGAGCTGTTTTTT.

V is TRBV7-9 and J is TRBJ1-1; no clear D gene. V lost 4 bases, J lost 4 bases, and 7 bases lay in between. Germline V gene data show CDR1 as SEHNR and CDR2 as FQNEAQ (reference sequence). CDR3 size: 12 residues. The CDR3 DNA follows: TGTGCCAGCAGCTCCAGGAGCACTGAAGCTTTCTTT. Translation gives CASSSRSTEAFF.

The V call is TRBV6-2 or TRBV6-3, the J call TRBJ1-1, with TRBD1 as a possible D gene (5 bases). CDR3 length: 14 amino acids. Germline assignment: CDR1 MNHEY and CDR2 SVGEGT. The V end lost 5 bases, the J end lost 1 base, and 11 bases lay between the germline ends. The CDR3 nucleotides read TGTGCCAGCAGTGGGGACTCTCGGAACACTGAAGCTTTCTTT. This gives the protein CASSGDSRNTEAFF.

The V call is TRBV24-1, the J call TRBJ2-1, with D tentatively TRBD1 or TRBD2 (6 bases each). CDR1 and CDR2 from the germline V gene are KGHDR and SFDVKD. CDR3 length: 14 amino acids. The germline V and J ends were trimmed by 4 bases and 6 bases, with 12 bases remaining between them. Written as DNA, the CDR3 is TGTGCCACCAGTGACCCCCGGGGGCCCAATGAGCAGTTCTTC. Its protein product is CATSDPRGPNEQFF.

This clone was recorded once. The rearrangement uses TRBV4-2 and TRBJ2-7, with TRBD1 matching over 10 bases. The ends lost 1 base at V and 4 bases at J; junction bases unmatched: 4. Per germline, CDR1 LGHNA and CDR2 YNFKEQ. This CDR3 region has 15 residues. The CDR3 nucleotides read TGTGCCAGCAGCCAAGGGACAGGGGGTCTTTACGAGCAGTACTTC. Protein product: CASSQGTGGLYEQYF.

This sequence joins TRBV6-5 and TRBJ1-3; D uncertain. The length of the CDR3 is 13 residues. From germline, CDR1 is MNHEY and CDR2 SVGAGI. The V end was cut by 5 bases, the J end by 4 bases, with 9 bases between. CDR3: CASSTLSGNTIYF. The CDR3 DNA is TGTGCCAGCAGTACACTTTCAGGAAACACCATATATTTT.

The CDR3 is CASSLLSTGTYEQYF. The CDR3 DNA reads TGTGCCAGCAGCTTACTCTCCACAGGGACCTACGAGCAGTACTTC. The chain combines TRBV13 with TRBJ2-7; TRBD1 might be the D (6 bases). Trimming removed 2 bases at V and 2 bases at J, with 13 bases between. The CDR3 is made up of 15 amino acids. Germline V gene lookup returns CDR1 PRHDT and CDR2 FYEKMQ (reference sequence).

The chain is built from TRBV5-4 and TRBJ2-5, with 7 bases aligning to TRBD1. J was trimmed by 5 bases and V by 3 bases; bases with no gene match: 10. Germline V lookup: CDR1 SGHNT, CDR2 YYREEE (reference sequence). This CDR3 contains 15 residues. CDR3 protein: CASSSLGQPSETQYF. CDR3 bases: TGTGCCAGCAGCTCCCTGGGACAGCCCTCGGAGACCCAGTACTTC.

The CDR3 nucleotides read TGTGCCAGCAGTGACAGGGGCTATGGCTACACCTTC. It encodes CASSDRGYGYTF. V usage is TRBV6-1 and J usage is TRBJ1-2, with a possible D match to TRBD1 (6 bases). The CDR3 totals 12 residues. Germline CDR1 reads MNHNS; CDR2 reads SASEGT. The ends were cut back, 3 bases at V and 4 bases at J, with 6 bases in the middle.

This rearrangement joins TRBV6-5 to TRBJ1-6, with TRBD1 as a possible D gene (5 bases). The CDR3 runs 16 residues. Germline CDR1 is MNHEY and CDR2 is SVGAGI. V lost 0 bases and J 9 bases, leaving 15 bases between the germline ends. CDR3 nucleotide sequence: TGTGCCAGCAGTTACTCGGGGACGGCTGGGAGTTCACCCCTCCACTTT. Its protein product is CASSYSGTAGSSPLHF.

The CDR3 is CASSATPEGPDTQYF. Written as DNA, the CDR3 is TGCGCCAGCAGCGCGACCCCGGAGGGACCAGATACGCAGTATTTT. The rearrangement links TRBV10-2 to TRBJ2-3, with D possibly being TRBD2 (6 bases). Germline V gene data show CDR1 as WSHSY and CDR2 as SAAADI. CDR3 length: 15 residues. Deletions cut 6 bases from V and 4 bases from J, with 17 bases between.

This CDR3 reads CASSQEGQGTYGYTF. As DNA, the CDR3 is TGCGCCAGCAGCCAAGAAGGGCAGGGTACCTATGGCTACACCTTC. The J gene is TRBJ1-2, the V gene TRBV4-1, with a weak D call TRBD1 (5 bases). V was clipped by 0 bases and J by 4 bases, with 12 bases between them. This CDR3 spans 15 amino acids. Germline-derived CDR1 and CDR2 are MGHRA and YSYEKL.

This chain connects TRBV4-1 to TRBJ2-7; no reliable D call. The CDR3 contains 13 residues. Per the germline V gene, CDR1 is MGHRA and CDR2 is YSYEKL. The V and J ends lost 0 bases and 6 bases respectively, with 9 bases between them. The CDR3 region is CASSQDLGFEQYF. The DNA of the CDR3 is TGCGCCAGCAGCCAAGATCTAGGGTTCGAGCAGTACTTC.

The V gene is TRBV19, the J gene TRBJ2-7; no clear D gene. The V and J ends lost 5 bases and 0 bases respectively, with 11 bases between them. The V gene's germline CDR1 is LNHDA and CDR2 SQIVND (reference sequence). This CDR3 is built from 14 residues. The CDR3 bases are TGTGCCAGTAGTCAAGACACGGACTCCTACGAGCAGTACTTC. Translated: CASSQDTDSYEQYF. Full variable domain (remainder filled in from reference TRBV19 and TRBJ2-7): DGGITQSPKYLFRKEGQNVTLSCEQNLNHDAMYWYRQDPGQGLRLIYYSQIVNDFQKGDIAEGYSVSREKKESFPLTVTSAQKNPTAFYLCASSQDTDSYEQYFGPGTRLTVT.

With respect to this clone: This sample also contains other DNA sequences that code for the same CDR3. The genes are TRBV29-1 and TRBJ1-1; D perhaps matches TRBD1 (5 bases). The CDR3 contains 12 residues. V lost 5 bases and J 5 bases, leaving 12 bases between the germline ends. The germline CDR1 and CDR2 sequences are SQVTM and ANQGSEA. The chain's CDR3 is CSVSQGGTEAFF. The CDR3 nucleotides are TGCAGCGTTAGTCAGGGAGGAACTGAAGCTTTCTTT.

This chain joins TRBV9 and TRBJ2-5; maybe TRBD1 (6 bases). CDR3 length: 15 amino acids. Germline values: CDR1 SGDLS, CDR2 YYNGEE. V lost 6 bases and J lost 0, with 15 bases in between. The CDR3 sequence: CASTTRGHYQETQYF. The CDR3 DNA sequence: TGTGCCAGCACAACCCGGGGACACTACCAAGAGACCCAGTACTTC.

This sequence joins TRBV11-2 and TRBJ2-1; D is unclear. In germline, CDR1 is SGHAT, CDR2 FQNNGV. Trimming pared 1 base from V and 7 bases from J, leaving 8 bases between. This CDR3 has 13 amino acids. This CDR3 is CASSLGRPNEQFF. The CDR3 coding sequence is TGTGCCAGCAGCTTAGGTAGACCTAATGAGCAGTTCTTC.

The CDR3 loop reads CASSWGDRDRVHEQYF. CDR3 DNA sequence: TGTGCCAGCAGCTGGGGAGACCGGGACAGGGTTCACGAGCAGTACTTC. The chain links TRBV11-2 to TRBJ2-7, with 9 bases that match TRBD1. The germline V gene encodes CDR1 SGHAT and CDR2 FQNNGV. The CDR3 consists of 16 residues. With 4 bases clipped from V and 5 bases from J, the junction kept 12 bases outside the gene matches. The entire variable domain, with the rest obtained from reference TRBV11-2 and TRBJ2-7, is as follows: EAGVAQSPRYKIIEKRQSVAFWCNPISGHATLYWYQQILGQGPKLLIQFQNNGVVDDSQLPKDRFSAERLKGVDSTLKIQPAKLEDSAVYLCASSWGDRDRVHEQYFGPGTRLTVT.

The chain combines TRBV4-1 with TRBJ2-7; possible D gene TRBD1, 5 bases. V shed 2 bases and J shed 6 bases, with 14 bases lying between them. The CDR3 loop spans 14 amino acids. Germline assignment: CDR1 MGHRA and CDR2 YSYEKL. CDR3 sequence (DNA): TGCGCCAGCAGCCAACCCCCGCAGGGCCCCGAGCAGTACTTC. It is translated as CASSQPPQGPEQYF.

This clone was picked up one time. The CDR3 region has the DNA TGCGCCGCGGGCCAAGAATTTGGGGGGACGCCCTTGTATCGGGGCGGTTACAATGAGCAGTTCTTC. This gives the protein CAAGQEFGGTPLYRGGYNEQFF. V gene TRBV4-1 combines with J gene TRBJ2-1, with TRBD2 as a possible D gene (6 bases). From germline, CDR1 is MGHRA and CDR2 YSYEKL. CDR3 size: 22 residues. V gave up 11 bases and J gave up 4 bases, with 42 bases separating them.

J is TRBJ2-7 and V is TRBV5-4; maybe TRBD2 (6 bases). This CDR3 is 15 amino acids long. Trimming removed 3 bases from V and 0 bases from J, with 13 bases in between. The germline gives CDR1 SGHNT, CDR2 YYREEE (reference sequence). CDR3 loop: CASSWSPGLSYEQYF. The CDR3 region has the DNA TGTGCCAGCAGCTGGTCCCCGGGACTCTCCTACGAGCAGTACTTC. Full variable domain (missing parts from reference TRBV5-4 and TRBJ2-7): ETGVTQSPTHLIKTRGQQVTLRCSSQSGHNTVSWYQQALGQGPQFIFQYYREEENGRGNFPPRFSGLQFPNYSSELNVNALELDDSALYLCASSWSPGLSYEQYFGPGTRLTVT.

The V gene is TRBV7-2, the J gene TRBJ1-3, with D possibly TRBD1 on 6 matching bases. The CDR3 consists of 14 residues. Per germline, CDR1 SGHTA and CDR2 FQGNSA. V was clipped by 9 bases and J by 3 bases, with 15 bases between them. The CDR3 protein is CASLRGGNGNTIYF. CDR3 in DNA: TGTGCCAGTCTGAGGGGGGGCAATGGAAACACCATATATTTT.

This CDR3 is CASSLTGVNEQFF. In DNA form, the CDR3 reads TGTGCCAGCAGTTTGACAGGGGTTAATGAGCAGTTCTTC. The V gene is TRBV12-3 or TRBV12-4, the J gene TRBJ2-1; 8 bases fit TRBD1. This CDR3 comprises 13 residues. The ends lost 3 bases at V and 7 bases at J; junction bases unmatched: 2.

The V and J genes are TRBV6-5 and TRBJ1-1; the D gene is possibly TRBD1 (6 bases). V was pared by 4 bases and J by 4 bases, with 13 bases between. This CDR3 has 14 amino acids. Looked up from germline, CDR1 is MNHEY and CDR2 is SVGAGI. The CDR3 here is CASSSRTGSTEAFF. In DNA, the CDR3 is TGTGCCAGCAGTTCCCGAACAGGGAGCACTGAAGCTTTCTTT.

The chain uses TRBV5-1 and TRBJ2-7; D remains ambiguous. The CDR3 totals 13 residues. V dropped 0 bases and J dropped 6 bases, with 10 bases sitting between them. Germline V gene sequence: CDR1 SGHRS, CDR2 YFSETQ. In DNA, the CDR3 is TGCGCCAGCAGCTTGGCCTCAAGCGCCGAGCAGTACTTC. It is translated as CASSLASSAEQYF.

This rearrangement joins TRBV4-2 to TRBJ1-1; a possible D gene is TRBD1 (5 bases). Per the germline V gene, CDR1 is LGHNA and CDR2 is YNFKEQ. CDR3 size: 14 residues. Between the trimmed V and J ends, which lost 0 bases and 8 bases, there was a span of 13 bases. DNA for the CDR3: TGTGCCAGCAGCCAAGATGGGGCCCCAGAGGAAGCTTTCTTT. This gives the protein CASSQDGAPEEAFF.